Sequencing of this TCR beta chain was carried out in a study of blood T cell repertoires in COVID-19. Study background: Some COVID-19 samples were acute and others convalescent; all came from the United States, Italy and Spain. PBMCs, B-cell-depleted T cells, or T cells were the source of the cDNA or gDNA that made up the material.

CDR1 is DFQATT, CDR2 SNEGSKA, per germline (reference sequence). The V gene lost 3 bases and the J gene lost 2 bases, with 16 bases spanning the gap. This CDR3 spans 15 amino acids. Assay used: immunoSEQ multiplex PCR; TCRdb lists only in-frame clones, some missing. The sample comprises approximately 100,000 clones, around four fifths of which are singletons, and under 11% rests with the top ten. This sequence originates from a man between 65 and 79 years old with acute or convalescent COVID-19. The source material was peripheral blood. V gene TRBV20-1 combines with J gene TRBJ1-2, with D possibly matching TRBD1 (6 bases). The CDR3 DNA follows: TGCAGTGCTAGTCTATCTGGCAGGGGCAACTATGGCTACACCTTC. The encoded protein is CSASLSGRGNYGYTF.